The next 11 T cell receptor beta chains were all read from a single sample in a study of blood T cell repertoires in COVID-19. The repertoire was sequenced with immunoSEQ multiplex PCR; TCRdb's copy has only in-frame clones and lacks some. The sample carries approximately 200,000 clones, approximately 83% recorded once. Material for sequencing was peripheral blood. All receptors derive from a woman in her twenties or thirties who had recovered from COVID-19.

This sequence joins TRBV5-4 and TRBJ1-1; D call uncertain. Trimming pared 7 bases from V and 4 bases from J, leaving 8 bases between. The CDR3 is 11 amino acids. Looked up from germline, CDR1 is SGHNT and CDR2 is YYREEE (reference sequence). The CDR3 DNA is TGTGCCAGCGGGCGGGGCACTGAAGCTTTCTTT. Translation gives CASGRGTEAFF.

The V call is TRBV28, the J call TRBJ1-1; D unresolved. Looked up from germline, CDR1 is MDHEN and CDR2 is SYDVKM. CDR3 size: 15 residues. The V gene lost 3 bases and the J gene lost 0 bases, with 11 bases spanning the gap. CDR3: CASSLYSIMNTEAFF. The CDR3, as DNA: TGTGCCAGCAGTTTGTACAGTATAATGAACACTGAAGCTTTCTTT.

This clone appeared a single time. The DNA for the CDR3 is TGTGCCAGCAGTTTGGCCCTCCGGGGGGGGGAGGGCTACACCTTC. Translating it yields CASSLALRGGEGYTF. The chain uses TRBV28 and TRBJ1-2; D perhaps matches TRBD1 (5 bases). The V end lost 3 bases, the J end lost 8 bases, and 19 bases lay between the germline ends. The CDR3 contains 15 residues. The germline V gene encodes CDR1 MDHEN and CDR2 SYDVKM.

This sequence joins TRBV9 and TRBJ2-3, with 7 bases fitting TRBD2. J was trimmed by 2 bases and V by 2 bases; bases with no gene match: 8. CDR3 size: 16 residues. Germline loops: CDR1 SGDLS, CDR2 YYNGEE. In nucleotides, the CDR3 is TGTGCCAGCAGCGTGGGGGGGAGCGGGTCCACAGATACGCAGTATTTT. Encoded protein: CASSVGGSGSTDTQYF.

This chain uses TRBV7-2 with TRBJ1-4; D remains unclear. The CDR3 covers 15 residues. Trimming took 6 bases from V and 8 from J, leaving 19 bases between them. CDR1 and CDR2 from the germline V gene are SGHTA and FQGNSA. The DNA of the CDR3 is TGTGCCAGCAGTGTAGGTCCCGATCTAGTAGAAAAACTGTTTTTT. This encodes CASSVGPDLVEKLFF.

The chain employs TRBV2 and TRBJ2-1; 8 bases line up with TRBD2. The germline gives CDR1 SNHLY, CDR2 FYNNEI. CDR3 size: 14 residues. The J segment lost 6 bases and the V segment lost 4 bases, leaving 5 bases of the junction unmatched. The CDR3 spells CASSASGLSNEQFF. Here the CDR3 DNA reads TGTGCCAGCAGTGCTAGCGGGCTTAGCAATGAGCAGTTCTTC.

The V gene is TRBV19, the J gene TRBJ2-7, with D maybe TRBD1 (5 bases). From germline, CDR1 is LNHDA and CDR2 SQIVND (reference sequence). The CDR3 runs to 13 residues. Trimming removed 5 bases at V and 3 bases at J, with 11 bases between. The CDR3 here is CASSSTDLYEQYF. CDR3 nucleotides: TGTGCCAGTAGTTCGACAGACCTCTACGAGCAGTACTTC. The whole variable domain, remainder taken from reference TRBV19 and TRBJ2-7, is DGGITQSPKYLFRKEGQNVTLSCEQNLNHDAMYWYRQDPGQGLRLIYYSQIVNDFQKGDIAEGYSVSREKKESFPLTVTSAQKNPTAFYLCASSSTDLYEQYFGPGTRLTVT.

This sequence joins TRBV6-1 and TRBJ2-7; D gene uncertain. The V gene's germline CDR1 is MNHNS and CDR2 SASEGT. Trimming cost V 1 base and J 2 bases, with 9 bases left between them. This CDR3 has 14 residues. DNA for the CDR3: TGTGCCAGCAGTGAAGACCCCCTAGCCTACGAGCAGTACTTC. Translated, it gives CASSEDPLAYEQYF.

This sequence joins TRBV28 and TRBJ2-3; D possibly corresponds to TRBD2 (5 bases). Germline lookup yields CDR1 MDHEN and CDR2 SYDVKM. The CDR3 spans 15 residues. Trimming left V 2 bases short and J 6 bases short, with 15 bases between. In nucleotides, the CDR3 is TGTGCCAGCAGTTTAACCCCCCCCGGGGATGATACGCAGTATTTT. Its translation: CASSLTPPGDDTQYF. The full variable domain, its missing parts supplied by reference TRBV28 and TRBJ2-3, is DVKVTQSSRYLVKRTGEKVFLECVQDMDHENMFWYRQDPGLGLRLIYFSYDVKMKEKGDIPEGYSVSREKKERFSLILESASTNQTSMYLCASSLTPPGDDTQYFGPGTRLTVL.

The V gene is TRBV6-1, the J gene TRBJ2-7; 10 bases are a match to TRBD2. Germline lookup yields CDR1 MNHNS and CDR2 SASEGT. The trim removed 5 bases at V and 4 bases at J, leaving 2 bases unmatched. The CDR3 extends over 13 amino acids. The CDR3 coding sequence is TGTGCCAGCAGTTCTAGCGGGAGTTACGAGCAGTACTTC. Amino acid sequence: CASSSSGSYEQYF.

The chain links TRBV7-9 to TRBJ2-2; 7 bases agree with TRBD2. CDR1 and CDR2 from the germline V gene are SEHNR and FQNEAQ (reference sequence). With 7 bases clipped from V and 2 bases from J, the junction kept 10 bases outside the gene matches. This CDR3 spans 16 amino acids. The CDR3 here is CASTIPASGNTGELFF. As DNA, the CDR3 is TGTGCCAGCACCATACCGGCTAGCGGTAACACCGGGGAGCTGTTTTTT.